This T cell receptor beta chain was identified in a study of OX40 agonist ivuxolimab in advanced cancers. Study-wide background: Patients received the agonistic anti-OX40 (CD134) antibody ivuxolimab.

The table came from immunoSEQ multiplex PCR; TCRdb's copy has only in-frame clones and leaves some out. The repertoire holds 65,000 to 80,000 clones, with about nine tenths as singletons. There are 17 residues in the CDR3. Germline V gene lookup returns CDR1 WSHSY and CDR2 SAAADI. V trimming: 5 bases; J trimming: 2 bases; junction bases outside the gene matches: 10. This sequence originates from an adult with an advanced solid tumor such as melanoma, head and neck, liver or kidney cancer. V usage is TRBV10-2 and J usage is TRBJ2-7, with TRBD2 matching over 12 bases. The specimen comprised CD4+ or CD8+ T cells sorted from blood, sampled in a trial of the OX40 agonist ivuxolimab. As DNA, the CDR3 is TGCGCCAGCAGTTCTAGCGGGAGGGCTGTGTTAGCCTACGAGCAGTACTTC. Amino acid sequence: CASSSSGRAVLAYEQYF.